This TCR beta chain was sequenced in a study of CD8+CD57+ T cells in acquired aplastic anemia. Study-level information: Sorted CD4+ and CD8+ cells gave a mean 3.2 ug DNA, range roughly 0.19 to 30 ug.

The CDR3 spans 14 residues. The germline CDR1 and CDR2 sequences are SGHRS and YFSETQ. Deletions cut 5 bases from V and 0 bases from J, with 12 bases between. A word on this clonotype: Its specificity is unknown.

CDR3 and TCR beta VDJ profiling relied on a genomic DNA template. Via MiXCR, TCRdb re-called the reads, giving one row per CDR3 protein. The table has more than 150,000 distinct CDR3 sequences, about half seen once. Before being chosen for sequencing, patients had shown CD8+CD57+ cell expansion by flow cytometry. When blood sampling took place, the patients had received no therapy. Study results and limitations: Under 35 was the count of CD8+ CDR3 sequences that patients shared with controls.

The sequencing input was sorted CD4+, CD8+, or CD8+CD57+ T cells (not recorded which) from PBMCs. The V gene is TRBV5-1, the J gene TRBJ2-7, with D possibly being TRBD1 (6 bases). The clonotype originates from a human donor with aplastic anemia. CDR3 in amino acids: CASSQEGGSYEQYF. CDR3 sequence (DNA): TGCGCCAGCAGTCAGGAAGGGGGCTCCTACGAGCAGTACTTC.